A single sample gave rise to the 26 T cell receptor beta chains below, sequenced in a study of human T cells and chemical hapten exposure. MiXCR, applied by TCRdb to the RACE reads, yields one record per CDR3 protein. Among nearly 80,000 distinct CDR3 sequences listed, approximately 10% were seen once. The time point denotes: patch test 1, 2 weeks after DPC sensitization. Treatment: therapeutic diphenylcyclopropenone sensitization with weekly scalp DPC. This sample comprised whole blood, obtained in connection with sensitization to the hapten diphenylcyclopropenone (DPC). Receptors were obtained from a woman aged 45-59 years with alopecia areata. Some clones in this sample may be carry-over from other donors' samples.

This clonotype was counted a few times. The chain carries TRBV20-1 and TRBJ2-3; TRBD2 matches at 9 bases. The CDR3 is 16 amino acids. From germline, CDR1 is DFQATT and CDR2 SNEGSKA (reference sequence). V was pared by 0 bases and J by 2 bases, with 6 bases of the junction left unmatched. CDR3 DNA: TGCAGTGCTAGAGAGGGGGCTAGCGGGAACACAGATACGCAGTATTTT. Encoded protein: CSAREGASGNTDTQYF.

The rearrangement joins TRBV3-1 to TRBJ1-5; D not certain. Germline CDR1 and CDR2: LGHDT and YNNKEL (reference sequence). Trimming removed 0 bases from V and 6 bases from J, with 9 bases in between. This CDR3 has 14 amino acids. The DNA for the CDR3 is TGTGCCAGCAGCCAAGATCTTGTTTTTCAGCCCCAGCATTTT. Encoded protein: CASSQDLVFQPQHF.

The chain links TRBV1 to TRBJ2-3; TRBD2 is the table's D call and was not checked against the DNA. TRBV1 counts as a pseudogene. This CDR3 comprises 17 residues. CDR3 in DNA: TGCACCAGCAGCCAAGACCTACTAGCGGGTCAGGAAGATACGCAGTATTTT. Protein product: CTSSQDLLAGQEDTQYF.

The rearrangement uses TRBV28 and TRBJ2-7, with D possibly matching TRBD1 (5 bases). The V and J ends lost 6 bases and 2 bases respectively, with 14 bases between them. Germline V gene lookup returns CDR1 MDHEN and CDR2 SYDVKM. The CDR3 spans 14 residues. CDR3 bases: TGTGCCAGCAGGGAAACAGGTGCCACCTACGAGCAGTACTTC. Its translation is CASRETGATYEQYF.

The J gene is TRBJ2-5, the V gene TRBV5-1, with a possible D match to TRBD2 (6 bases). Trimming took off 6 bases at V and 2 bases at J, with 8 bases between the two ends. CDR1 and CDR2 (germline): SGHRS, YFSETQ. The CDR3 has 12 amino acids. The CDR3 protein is CASTGRQETQYF. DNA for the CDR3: TGCGCCAGCACAGGGAGGCAAGAGACCCAGTACTTC.

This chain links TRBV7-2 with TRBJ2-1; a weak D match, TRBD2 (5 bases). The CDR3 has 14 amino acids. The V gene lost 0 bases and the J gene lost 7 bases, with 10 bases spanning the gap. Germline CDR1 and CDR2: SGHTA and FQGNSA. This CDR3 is CASSLARTPNEQFF. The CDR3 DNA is TGTGCCAGCAGCTTAGCGCGGACTCCTAATGAGCAGTTCTTC.

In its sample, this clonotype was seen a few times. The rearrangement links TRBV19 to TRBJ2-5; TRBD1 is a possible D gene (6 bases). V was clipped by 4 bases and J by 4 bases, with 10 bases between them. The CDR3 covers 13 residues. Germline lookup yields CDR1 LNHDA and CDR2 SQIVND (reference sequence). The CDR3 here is CASSNRDRETQYF. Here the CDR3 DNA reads TGTGCCAGTAGTAACAGGGACCGAGAGACCCAGTACTTC.

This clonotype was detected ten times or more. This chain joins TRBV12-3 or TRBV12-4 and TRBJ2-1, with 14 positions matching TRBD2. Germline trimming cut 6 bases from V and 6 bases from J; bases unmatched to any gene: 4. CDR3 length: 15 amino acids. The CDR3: CASRRGTSGSNEQFF. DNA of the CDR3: TGTGCCAGCAGACGCGGGACTAGCGGGAGCAATGAGCAGTTCTTC.

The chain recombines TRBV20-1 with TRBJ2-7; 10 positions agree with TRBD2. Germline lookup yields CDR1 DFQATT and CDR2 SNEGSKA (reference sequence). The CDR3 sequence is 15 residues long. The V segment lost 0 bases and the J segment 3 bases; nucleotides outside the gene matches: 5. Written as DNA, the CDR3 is TGCAGTGCTAGAGATAAGCTAGCGGGAGTCTACGAGCAGTACTTC. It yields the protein CSARDKLAGVYEQYF.

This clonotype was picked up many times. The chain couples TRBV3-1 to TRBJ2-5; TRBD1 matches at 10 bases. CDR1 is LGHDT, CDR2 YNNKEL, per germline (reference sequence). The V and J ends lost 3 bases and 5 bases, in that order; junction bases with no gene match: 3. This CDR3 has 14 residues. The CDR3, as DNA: TGTGCCAGCAGCCATTCGGGACAGGGGGAGACCCAGTACTTC. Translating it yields CASSHSGQGETQYF.

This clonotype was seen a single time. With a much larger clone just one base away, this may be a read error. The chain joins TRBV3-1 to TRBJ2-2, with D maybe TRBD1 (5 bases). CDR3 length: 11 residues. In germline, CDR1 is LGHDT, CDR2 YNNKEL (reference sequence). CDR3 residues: CTSRGTGELFF. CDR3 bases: TGTACCAGTAGGGGAACCGGGGAGCTGTTTTTT.

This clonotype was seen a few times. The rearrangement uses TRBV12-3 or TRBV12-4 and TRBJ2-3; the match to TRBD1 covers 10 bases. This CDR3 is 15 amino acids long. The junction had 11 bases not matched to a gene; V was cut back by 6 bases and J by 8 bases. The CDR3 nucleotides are TGTGCCAGCAGCGAGCAGGGACAGGGGTCCGCTACGCAGTATTTT. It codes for CASSEQGQGSATQYF.

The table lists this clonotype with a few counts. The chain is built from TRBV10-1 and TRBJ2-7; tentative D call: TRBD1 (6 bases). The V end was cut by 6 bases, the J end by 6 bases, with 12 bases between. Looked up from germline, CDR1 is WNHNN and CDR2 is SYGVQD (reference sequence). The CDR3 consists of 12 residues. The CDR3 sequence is CASSARDTEQYF. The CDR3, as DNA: TGCGCCAGCAGCGCCCGGGACACCGAGCAGTACTTC.

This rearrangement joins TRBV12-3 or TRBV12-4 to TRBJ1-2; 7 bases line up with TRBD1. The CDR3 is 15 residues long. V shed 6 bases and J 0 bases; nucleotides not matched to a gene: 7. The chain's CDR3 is CASSLLQGANYGYTF. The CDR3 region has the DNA TGTGCCAGCAGCCTTCTTCAGGGGGCTAACTATGGCTACACCTTC.

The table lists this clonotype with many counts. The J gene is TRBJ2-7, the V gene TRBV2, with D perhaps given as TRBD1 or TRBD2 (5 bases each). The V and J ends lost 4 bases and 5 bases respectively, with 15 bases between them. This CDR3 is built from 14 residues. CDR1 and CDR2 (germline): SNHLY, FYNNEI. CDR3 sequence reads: CASSAERGDHEQYF. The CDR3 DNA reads TGTGCCAGCAGTGCCGAGAGGGGAGACCACGAGCAGTACTTC.

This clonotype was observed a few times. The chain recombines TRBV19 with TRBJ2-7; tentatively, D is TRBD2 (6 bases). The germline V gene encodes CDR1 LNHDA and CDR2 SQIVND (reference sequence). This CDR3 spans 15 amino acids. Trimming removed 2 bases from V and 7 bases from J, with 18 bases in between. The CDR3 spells CASSIPSGSSVEQYF. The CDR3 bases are TGTGCCAGTAGTATACCCAGCGGGTCCTCTGTGGAGCAGTACTTC.

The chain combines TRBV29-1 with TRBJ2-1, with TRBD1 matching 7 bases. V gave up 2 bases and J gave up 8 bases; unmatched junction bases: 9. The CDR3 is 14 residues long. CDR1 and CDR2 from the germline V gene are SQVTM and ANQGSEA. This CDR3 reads CSVESGIGGDEQFF. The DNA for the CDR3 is TGCAGCGTTGAATCTGGGATAGGGGGCGATGAGCAGTTCTTC.

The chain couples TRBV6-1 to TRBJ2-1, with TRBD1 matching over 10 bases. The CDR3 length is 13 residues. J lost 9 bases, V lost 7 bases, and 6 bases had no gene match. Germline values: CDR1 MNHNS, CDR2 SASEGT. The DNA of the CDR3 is TGTGCCAGCAACGACAGGGGGCGTTTTGAGCAGTTCTTC. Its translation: CASNDRGRFEQFF.

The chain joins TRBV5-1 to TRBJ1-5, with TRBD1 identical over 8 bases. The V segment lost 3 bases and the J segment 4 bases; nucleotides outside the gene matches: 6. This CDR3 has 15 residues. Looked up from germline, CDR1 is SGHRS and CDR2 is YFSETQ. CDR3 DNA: TGCGCCAGCAGCTCGGGACAGGAAGAAAATCAGCCCCAGCATTTT. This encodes CASSSGQEENQPQHF.

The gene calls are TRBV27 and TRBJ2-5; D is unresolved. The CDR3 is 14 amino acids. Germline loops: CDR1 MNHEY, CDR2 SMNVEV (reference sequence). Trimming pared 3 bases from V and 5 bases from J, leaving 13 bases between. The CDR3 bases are TGTGCCAGCAGTTTCGCGTATCCGGAGGAGACCCAGTACTTC. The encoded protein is CASSFAYPEETQYF.

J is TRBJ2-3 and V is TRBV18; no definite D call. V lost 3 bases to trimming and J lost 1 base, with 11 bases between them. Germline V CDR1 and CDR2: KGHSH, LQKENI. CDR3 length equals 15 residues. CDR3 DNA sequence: TGTGCCAGCTCACCCGTGGCGGACCGCACAGATACGCAGTATTTT. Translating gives CASSPVADRTDTQYF.

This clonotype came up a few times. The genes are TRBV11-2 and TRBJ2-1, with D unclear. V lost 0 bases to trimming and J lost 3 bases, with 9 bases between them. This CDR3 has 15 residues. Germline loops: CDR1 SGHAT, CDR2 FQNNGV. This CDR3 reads CASSLDVDGYNEQFF. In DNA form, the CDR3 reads TGTGCCAGCAGCTTAGATGTCGACGGCTACAATGAGCAGTTCTTC.

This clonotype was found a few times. The CDR3: CASSSRDRNYGYTF. DNA for the CDR3: TGTGCCAGCAGTTCTAGGGACAGGAACTATGGCTACACCTTC. The chain employs TRBV6-6 and TRBJ1-2; 8 nucleotides line up with TRBD1. Germline assignment: CDR1 MNHNY and CDR2 SVGAGI (reference sequence). CDR3 length: 14 residues. V lost 4 bases, J lost 2 bases, and 3 bases stayed unmatched.

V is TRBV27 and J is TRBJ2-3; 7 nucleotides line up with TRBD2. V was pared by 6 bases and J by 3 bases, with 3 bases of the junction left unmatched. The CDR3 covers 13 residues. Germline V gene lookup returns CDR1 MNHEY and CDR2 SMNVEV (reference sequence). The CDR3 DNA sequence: TGTGCCAGCAGCCTTAGCGGGACAGATACGCAGTATTTT. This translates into CASSLSGTDTQYF.

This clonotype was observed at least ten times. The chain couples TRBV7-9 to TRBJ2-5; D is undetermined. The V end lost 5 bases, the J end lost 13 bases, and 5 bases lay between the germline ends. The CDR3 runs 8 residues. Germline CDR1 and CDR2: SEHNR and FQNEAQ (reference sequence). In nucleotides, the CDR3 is TGTGCCAGCAGCCCCGGGTACTTC. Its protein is CASSPGYF.

CDR3 in amino acids: CATQGRNQPQHF. CDR3 coding DNA: TGTGCCACCCAGGGACGAAATCAGCCCCAGCATTTT. The J gene is TRBJ1-5, the V gene TRBV6-2 or TRBV6-3; TRBD1 is a possible D gene (5 bases). Germline values: CDR1 MNHEY, CDR2 SVGEGT. This CDR3 has 12 residues. V lost 10 bases to trimming and J lost 4 bases, with 11 bases between them.